The 27 T cell receptor beta chains in this list originate from one sample, sequenced in a study of blood T cells in healthy people across ages. The second PCR ran 7 to 11 cycles with a sample-barcoded 5' primer and J-beta primers. TCRdb re-called the 5' RACE reads through MiXCR, storing one row per CDR3 protein. The repertoire holds around 1,500,000 distinct CDR3 sequences, with 35% to 45% as singletons. Sequencing used blood. These TCRs come from a woman younger than 35 in good health.

The gene calls are TRBV12-3 or TRBV12-4 and TRBJ1-1, with D hard to call. Trimming stripped 5 bases from V and 4 bases from J, with 14 bases between. The CDR3 runs to 14 residues. CDR3 DNA: TGTGCCAGCAGTCCCGCAGTGATGGGCACTGAAGCTTTCTTT. Translated, it gives CASSPAVMGTEAFF.

This clonotype was counted only a few times. The chain carries TRBV2 and TRBJ2-5, with D perhaps TRBD2 (6 bases). The CDR3 covers 15 residues. Germline CDR1 and CDR2: SNHLY and FYNNEI. Trimming removed 6 bases at V and 2 bases at J, with 16 bases between. The CDR3 loop is CASSDLGAGQETQYF. The CDR3 DNA follows: TGTGCCAGCAGCGACTTGGGCGCGGGGCAAGAGACCCAGTACTTC.

This clonotype was seen only a few times. CDR3 nucleotide sequence: TGTGCCAGCAGTGGTCCTCCTAGCGGGGGGCACAGGTACCAAGAGACCCAGTACTTC. It is translated as CASSGPPSGGHRYQETQYF. The chain carries TRBV6-1 and TRBJ2-5; TRBD2 aligns across 11 bases. Per germline, CDR1 MNHNS and CDR2 SASEGT. Trimming took 4 bases from V and 0 from J; bases not matched to a gene: 13. The CDR3 length is 19 residues.

This clonotype was observed a few times. The gene calls are TRBV4-1 and TRBJ2-3, with 7 bases matching TRBD1. The CDR3 is 17 residues long. CDR1 is MGHRA, CDR2 YSYEKL, per germline. With 1 base clipped from V and 0 bases from J, the junction kept 7 bases outside the gene matches. CDR3 DNA sequence: TGCGCCAGCAGCCAAGTCTGGACAGGATCTAGCACAGATACGCAGTATTTT. Its translation: CASSQVWTGSSTDTQYF.

The chain couples TRBV5-1 to TRBJ2-3; D not certain. This CDR3 spans 17 amino acids. The germline V gene encodes CDR1 SGHRS and CDR2 YFSETQ. Trimming took 4 bases from V and 0 from J, leaving 18 bases between them. The CDR3 is CASSVDSTTPSTDTQYF. The CDR3 coding sequence is TGCGCCAGCAGCGTGGATTCGACCACGCCTAGCACAGATACGCAGTATTTT.

This clonotype has more than one count but fewer than ten. The chain is built from TRBV7-9 and TRBJ2-5; no clear D gene. CDR1 SEHNR and CDR2 FQNEAQ come from the germline V gene (reference sequence). V was clipped by 2 bases and J by 13 bases, with 17 bases between them. The CDR3 is 13 amino acids. CDR3: CASSLPQTSRRYF. As DNA, the CDR3 is TGTGCCAGCAGCTTACCCCAGACATCACGCCGGTACTTC.

The chain carries TRBV20-1 and TRBJ2-2; D gene ambiguous. This CDR3 region has 11 residues. Between the trimmed V and J ends, which lost 5 bases and 4 bases, there was a span of 5 bases. Germline V gives CDR1 DFQATT, CDR2 SNEGSKA (reference sequence). As DNA, the CDR3 is TGCAGTGCTCAACGCACCGGGGAGCTGTTTTTT. Protein product: CSAQRTGELFF.

This clonotype has at least ten counts. The chain uses TRBV5-5 and TRBJ2-7, with 7 bases identical to TRBD2. The CDR3 spans 12 residues. Per germline, CDR1 SGHKS and CDR2 YYEKEE (reference sequence). With V trimmed by 2 bases and J by 7 bases, 3 bases remained unmatched. The CDR3 loop reads CASSFGLEEQYF. The CDR3 bases are TGTGCCAGCAGCTTTGGACTAGAAGAGCAGTACTTC.

The chain couples TRBV9 to TRBJ2-4; D is perhaps TRBD1 (5 bases). The better agreement between TRBJ2-7 and the DNA end casts doubt on the J call. Per the germline V gene, CDR1 is SGDLS and CDR2 is YYNGEE. The CDR3 runs 16 residues. The CDR3 is CASSVVAGIPPGEQYF. The DNA of the CDR3 is TGTGCCAGCAGCGTAGTGGCAGGGATTCCTCCAGGCGAGCAGTACTTC.

CDR3 in DNA: TGTGCCAGCAGTTACGGCGTTTGGGCGAACACCGGGGAGCTGTTTTTT. Amino acids: CASSYGVWANTGELFF. V is TRBV27 and J is TRBJ2-2; no clear D. The CDR3 runs 16 residues. V was trimmed by 4 bases and J by 0 bases, leaving 12 bases between them. Looked up from germline, CDR1 is MNHEY and CDR2 is SMNVEV (reference sequence).

The chain links TRBV24-1 to TRBJ1-5; 10 bases match TRBD1. Trimming cost V 6 bases and J 5 bases; bases outside gene matches: 3. CDR1 and CDR2 from the germline V gene are KGHDR and SFDVKD. The CDR3 has 14 amino acids. For the CDR3, the DNA is TGTGCCACCAGTAGAGGGACAGGGGATCAGCCCCAGCATTTT. It yields the protein CATSRGTGDQPQHF.

The V gene is TRBV29-1, the J gene TRBJ1-2; no reliable D call. CDR1 and CDR2 from the germline V gene are SQVTM and ANQGSEA. The V end was cut by 0 bases, the J end by 6 bases, with 11 bases between. This CDR3 spans 13 amino acids. The CDR3 spells CSVEDGQSNGYTF. As DNA, the CDR3 is TGCAGCGTTGAAGATGGGCAGTCTAATGGCTACACCTTC. The full variable domain, its missing parts supplied by reference TRBV29-1 and TRBJ1-2, is SAVISQKPSRDICQRGTSLTIQCQVDSQVTMMFWYRQQPGQSLTLIATANQGSEATYESGFVIDKFPISRPNLTFSTLTVSNMSPEDSSIYLCSVEDGQSNGYTFGSGTRLTVV.

To note about this clonotype: One end of the junction does not line up with germline, which may come from a read error. The gene calls are TRBV12-3 or TRBV12-4 and TRBJ1-1, with D possibly TRBD1 on 5 matching bases. The CDR3 is 15 amino acids. The CDR3 DNA reads TGTGTCAGCAGCTCTCAGGGTCCCCTGAACACTGAAGCTTTCTTT. Translated, it gives CVSSSQGPLNTEAFF.

This clonotype has only a few counts. The chain uses TRBV2 and TRBJ1-5, with D unresolved. Germline CDR1 and CDR2: SNHLY and FYNNEI. The CDR3 runs 15 residues. V lost 2 bases and J 0 bases, leaving 8 bases between the germline ends. As DNA, the CDR3 is TGTGCCAGCAGTGAATGGCGGAATAGCAATCAGCCCCAGCATTTT. It is translated as CASSEWRNSNQPQHF.

The V gene is TRBV28, the J gene TRBJ1-2, with 8 bases lining up with TRBD1. The CDR3 covers 13 residues. CDR1 is MDHEN and CDR2 is SYDVKM in the germline V gene. Trimming at V came to 6 bases and at J to 4 bases, leaving 4 bases not matched to a gene. Written as DNA, the CDR3 is TGTGCCAGCAGGGACAGGGAGGGCTATGGCTACACCTTC. This sequence encodes CASRDREGYGYTF.

The chain employs TRBV6-1 and TRBJ2-5; D not resolved. The DNA matches TRBJ2-7 better at its end, which makes the J call doubtful. The CDR3 spans 14 residues. From germline, CDR1 is MNHNS and CDR2 SASEGT. The CDR3 DNA sequence: TGTGCCAGCAGAAACGACCTCGAGTACGGCGAGCAGTACTTC. Protein: CASRNDLEYGEQYF.

The chain carries TRBV18 and TRBJ2-1; either TRBD1 or TRBD2 may fit D (5 bases each). The CDR3 totals 14 residues. V lost 3 bases to trimming and J lost 7 bases, with 13 bases between them. CDR1 and CDR2 from the germline V gene are KGHSH and LQKENI. CDR3 in amino acids: CASSPSRGTNEQFF. CDR3 sequence (DNA): TGTGCCAGCTCACCGTCAAGAGGGACGAATGAGCAGTTCTTC.

V gene TRBV20-1 combines with J gene TRBJ2-7; D ambiguous. The germline gives CDR1 DFQATT, CDR2 SNEGSKA (reference sequence). With 6 bases removed from V and 2 bases from J, the gap between germline ends came to 14 bases. The CDR3 sequence is 13 residues long. DNA for the CDR3: TGCAGTGCCGCCCAATGGGATACCTACGAGCAGTACTTC. As protein: CSAAQWDTYEQYF.

The chain recombines TRBV7-2 with TRBJ2-2; the D is unclear. From germline, CDR1 is SGHTA and CDR2 FQGNSA. The CDR3 runs 14 residues. Trimming shortened V by 8 bases and J by 1 base, and 11 bases separated the two germline ends. The DNA for the CDR3 is TGTGCCAGCCTAGAGTCTCTGAACACCGGGGAGCTGTTTTTT. Its translation: CASLESLNTGELFF. Supplemented by reference TRBV7-2 and TRBJ2-2, the full variable domain reads GAGVSQSPSNKVTEKGKDVELRCDPISGHTALYWYRQSLGQGLEFLIYFQGNSAPDKSGLPSDRFSAERTGGSVSTLTIQRTQQEDSAVYLCASLESLNTGELFFGEGSRLTVL.

CDR3 nucleotide sequence: TGTGCCAGCAGCAAAAACAGGGGATACACTGAAGCTTTCTTT. Translated, it gives CASSKNRGYTEAFF. The V and J genes are TRBV11-2 and TRBJ1-1; 7 nucleotides agree with TRBD1. Looked up from germline, CDR1 is SGHAT and CDR2 is FQNNGV. The V gene end was trimmed by 5 bases and the J gene end by 3 bases; junction bases not matched to a gene: 6. CDR3 length equals 14 residues.

This chain joins TRBV9 and TRBJ2-5, with D perhaps matching TRBD1 (6 bases). The tail of the sequence fits TRBJ2-1 better, so the J call may be wrong. Per the germline V gene, CDR1 is SGDLS and CDR2 is YYNGEE. CDR3 length equals 14 residues. The CDR3: CASSVGDTQETQFF. CDR3 nucleotide sequence: TGTGCCAGCAGCGTAGGGGACACCCAAGAGACCCAGTTCTTC.

A note on this clonotype: A read error may be the cause here, since a much bigger clone is one base away. The gene calls are TRBV5-6 and TRBJ2-5; a weak D match, TRBD1 (6 bases). V lost 4 bases to trimming and J lost 5 bases, with 21 bases between them. CDR1 and CDR2 from the germline V gene are SGHDT and YYEEEE. CDR3 length equals 16 residues. The CDR3 bases are TGTGCCAGCAGCGGACTGGACAGAGGGTTGATTGAGACCCAGTACTTC. Amino acid sequence: CASSGLDRGLIETQYF.

The chain links TRBV12-3 or TRBV12-4 to TRBJ2-7, with 12 bases identical to TRBD1. The J segment lost 7 bases and the V segment lost 5 bases, leaving 9 bases of the junction unmatched. The length of the CDR3 is 15 residues. CDR3 coding DNA: TGTGCCAGCAGTCACCTCCGGGACAGGGGGCATGAGCAGTACTTC. Its protein is CASSHLRDRGHEQYF.

V gene TRBV6-6 combines with J gene TRBJ2-3; D remains ambiguous. Between the trimmed V and J ends, which lost 2 bases and 0 bases, there was a span of 9 bases. The CDR3 length is 15 residues. Germline CDR1 is MNHNY and CDR2 is SVGAGI (reference sequence). The CDR3 loop reads CASSYARASTDTQYF. CDR3 DNA: TGTGCCAGCAGTTACGCCCGGGCTAGCACAGATACGCAGTATTTT.

There are a few counts of this clonotype. The chain couples TRBV7-6 to TRBJ2-1; 10 bases align to TRBD2. CDR3 length equals 17 residues. Losses at the gene ends were 0 bases for V and 4 bases for J; bases not matched to a gene: 6. Looked up from germline, CDR1 is SGHVS and CDR2 is FNYEAQ. CDR3 in amino acids: CASSLAALTSGYNEQFF. CDR3 nucleotide sequence: TGTGCCAGCAGCTTAGCGGCTTTGACTAGCGGGTACAATGAGCAGTTCTTC.

The chain combines TRBV10-3 with TRBJ2-5; TRBD2 might be the D (7 bases). V lost 7 bases and J lost 1, with 25 bases in between. Germline lookup yields CDR1 ENHRY and CDR2 SYGVKD. The length of the CDR3 is 18 residues. CDR3: CAIIFGMKGGLFQETQYF. CDR3 bases: TGTGCCATCATATTCGGCATGAAGGGGGGGCTGTTCCAAGAGACCCAGTACTTC.

The V and J genes are TRBV7-2 and TRBJ1-1; tentatively, D is TRBD1 (6 bases). Trimming took 8 bases from V and 0 from J, leaving 16 bases between them. The CDR3 spans 15 residues. Germline-derived CDR1 and CDR2 are SGHTA and FQGNSA. As DNA, the CDR3 is TGTGCCAGCCGGAGGGGGGGCCTTGTGAACACTGAAGCTTTCTTT. Residues: CASRRGGLVNTEAFF.